These 6 T cell receptor beta chains were all obtained from the same sample, sequenced in a study of blood T cell repertoires in COVID-19. The repertoire was sequenced with immunoSEQ multiplex PCR; TCRdb's copy has only in-frame clones and lacks some. The data hold approximately 450,000 clones, with 85% to 90% observed a single time. Sequencing was performed on peripheral blood. The receptor source for this set is a woman between 25 and 40 years old with acute or convalescent COVID-19.

The chain employs TRBV6-5 and TRBJ2-1, with 10 bases identical to TRBD1. This CDR3 region has 15 residues. The germline V gene has CDR1 MNHEY and CDR2 SVGAGI. Trimming took 7 bases from V and 4 from J; bases not matched to a gene: 7. The CDR3 DNA reads TGTGCCAGCACCTCCGGGACAGGGGAATACAATGAGCAGTTCTTC. This translates into CASTSGTGEYNEQFF.

V usage is TRBV15 and J usage is TRBJ2-7; TRBD1 matches at 11 bases. CDR1 is LNHNV and CDR2 is YYDKDF in the germline V gene (reference sequence). Losses at the gene ends were 1 base for V and 6 bases for J; bases not matched to a gene: 5. The CDR3 runs 15 residues. This CDR3 reads CATSRAGDRGAEQYF. The CDR3 DNA is TGTGCCACCAGCAGAGCGGGGGACAGGGGGGCCGAGCAGTACTTC.

The V and J genes are TRBV5-1 and TRBJ1-1; maybe TRBD1 (5 bases). This CDR3 region has 16 residues. Per the germline V gene, CDR1 is SGHRS and CDR2 is YFSETQ. Deletions cut 0 bases from V and 4 bases from J, with 16 bases between. The CDR3 sequence: CASSLEGTGVITEAFF. CDR3 DNA sequence: TGCGCCAGCAGCTTGGAAGGAACAGGAGTGATCACTGAAGCTTTCTTT.

The CDR3 DNA sequence: TGCGCCAGCAGCGCTAGCGGGGGTGGCACAGATACGCAGTATTTT. Amino acid sequence: CASSASGGGTDTQYF. The gene calls are TRBV5-1 and TRBJ2-3; 10 bases fit TRBD2. Germline CDR1 and CDR2: SGHRS and YFSETQ. This CDR3 has 15 amino acids. V lost 4 bases and J lost 1; bases outside the gene matches: 3.

The rearrangement joins TRBV5-1 to TRBJ2-3, with D perhaps TRBD1 (5 bases). This CDR3 region has 17 residues. In germline, CDR1 is SGHRS, CDR2 YFSETQ. V was shortened by 0 bases and J by 0 bases, with 14 bases between the two germline ends. The CDR3 region has the DNA TGCGCCAGCAGCTTGGATCCCCAGGGAAGGAGCACAGATACGCAGTATTTT. This sequence encodes CASSLDPQGRSTDTQYF. Drawing the rest from reference TRBV5-1 and TRBJ2-3, the complete variable domain is KAGVTQTPRYLIKTRGQQVTLSCSPISGHRSVSWYQQTPGQGLQFLFEYFSETQRNKGNFPGRFSGRQFSNSRSEMNVSTLELGDSALYLCASSLDPQGRSTDTQYFGPGTRLTVL.

The chain couples TRBV6-5 to TRBJ1-2, with 8 bases lining up with TRBD1. The germline gives CDR1 MNHEY, CDR2 SVGAGI. CDR3 length: 13 residues. V trimming: 5 bases; J trimming: 4 bases; junction bases outside the gene matches: 3. The CDR3 spells CASSPQGGYGYTF. CDR3 DNA sequence: TGTGCCAGCAGTCCACAGGGGGGCTATGGCTACACCTTC.